The TCR beta chain described here comes from a study of cytomegalovirus exposure and HLA in healthy donors. Regarding the study as a whole: Many donors carried some public TCRs, although rarity characterized most TCR sequences.

As concerns this clone: Antigen: not known.

Trimming removed 5 bases from V and 4 bases from J; junction bases left unmatched: 12. CDR3 size: 16 residues. The germline V gene encodes CDR1 SNHLY and CDR2 FYNNEI. Separate from the approximately 700-subject first cohort was the approximately 120-subject validation cohort, to which the donors belonged. The data were produced by immunoSEQ multiplex PCR, yet TCRdb's version contains in-frame clones alone and is incomplete. The data contain about 120,000 clones, roughly 84% of them singletons. This clonotype was obtained from a woman in her twenties or thirties in good health and CMV-seronegative. Sequenced: PBMCs. The rearrangement uses TRBV2 and TRBJ2-5; 8 bases are shared with TRBD1. The CDR3 nucleotides read TGTGCCAGCAGTTCGGGGAGGACAGGGTATTCAGAGACCCAGTACTTC. It encodes CASSSGRTGYSETQYF.